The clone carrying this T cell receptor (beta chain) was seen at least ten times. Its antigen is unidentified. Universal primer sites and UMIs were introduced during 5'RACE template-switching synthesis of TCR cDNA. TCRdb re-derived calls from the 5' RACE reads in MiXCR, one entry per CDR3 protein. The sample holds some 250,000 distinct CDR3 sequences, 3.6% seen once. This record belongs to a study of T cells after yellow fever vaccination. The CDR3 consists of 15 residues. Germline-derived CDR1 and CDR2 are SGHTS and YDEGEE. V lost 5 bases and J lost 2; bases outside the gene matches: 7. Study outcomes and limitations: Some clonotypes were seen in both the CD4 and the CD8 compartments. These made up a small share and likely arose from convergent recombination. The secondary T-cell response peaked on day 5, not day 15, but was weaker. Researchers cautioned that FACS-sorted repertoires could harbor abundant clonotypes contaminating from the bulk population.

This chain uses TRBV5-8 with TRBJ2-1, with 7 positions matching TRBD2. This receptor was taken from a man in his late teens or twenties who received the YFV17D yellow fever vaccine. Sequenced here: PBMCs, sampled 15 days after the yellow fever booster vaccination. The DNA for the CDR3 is TGTGCCAGCAGGTTCGGGGGGAACCCCTACAATGAGCAGTTCTTC. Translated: CASRFGGNPYNEQFF. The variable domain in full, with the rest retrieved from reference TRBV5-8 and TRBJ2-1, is EAGVTQSPTHLIKTRGQQATLRCSPISGHTSVYWYQQALGLGLQFLLWYDEGEERNRGNFPPRFSGRQFPNYSSELNVNALELEDSALYLCASRFGGNPYNEQFFGPGTRLTVL.